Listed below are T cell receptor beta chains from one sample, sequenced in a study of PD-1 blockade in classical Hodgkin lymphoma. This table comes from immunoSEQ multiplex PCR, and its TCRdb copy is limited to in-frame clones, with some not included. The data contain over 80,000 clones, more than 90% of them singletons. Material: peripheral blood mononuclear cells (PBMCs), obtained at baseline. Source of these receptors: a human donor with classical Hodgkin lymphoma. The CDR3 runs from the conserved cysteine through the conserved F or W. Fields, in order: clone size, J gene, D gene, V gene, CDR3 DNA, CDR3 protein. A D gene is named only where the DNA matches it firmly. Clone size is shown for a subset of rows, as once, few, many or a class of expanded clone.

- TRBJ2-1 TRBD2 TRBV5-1 TGCGCCAGCAGCTGGACTAGCGGCATCAATGAGCAGTTCTTC CASSWTSGINEQFF
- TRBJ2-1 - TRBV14 TGTGCCAGCAGCCAAGTATCCAGGACGGCCTACAATGAGCAGTTCTTC CASSQVSRTAYNEQFF
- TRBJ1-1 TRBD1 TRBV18 TGTGCCAGCTCACCCAAGACAGGGGGAAGCACTGAAGCTTTCTTT CASSPKTGGSTEAFF
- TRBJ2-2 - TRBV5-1 TGCGCCAGCAACGACAGAGGGCCCCACACCGGGGAGCTGTTTTTT CASNDRGPHTGELFF
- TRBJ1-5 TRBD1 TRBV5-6 TGTGCCAGCAGCTTGGGGACAGGCAGCAATCAGCCCCAGCATTTT CASSLGTGSNQPQHF
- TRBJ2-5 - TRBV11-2 TGTGCCAGCAGCTCGTTGGGCCTAACGCAAGAGACCCAGTACTTC CASSSLGLTQETQYF
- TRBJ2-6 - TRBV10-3 TGTGCCACCAGGGGCTCTGGGGCCAACGTCCTGACTTTC CATRGSGANVLTF
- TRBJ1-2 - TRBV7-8 TGTGCCAGCAGCTTAGTGCGGGACCCCTTTTTCTATGGCTACACCTTC CASSLVRDPFFYGYTF
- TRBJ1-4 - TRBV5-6 TGTGCCAGCAGCTTTCCCGGGAATGAAAAACTGTTTTTT CASSFPGNEKLFF
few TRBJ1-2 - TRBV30 TGTGCCTGGAGCGACTATGGGGACGGCTACACCTTC CAWSDYGDGYTF
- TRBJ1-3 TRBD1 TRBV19 TGTGCCAGTAGTACCTTTCCTGGACAGGGAAGCTCTGGAAACACCATATATTTT CASSTFPGQGSSGNTIYF
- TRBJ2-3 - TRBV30 TGTGCCCGGGACGGCAGGGGTAGCACAGATACGCAGTATTTT CARDGRGSTDTQYF
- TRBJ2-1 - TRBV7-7 TGTGCTAGCAGCCTTCCGGGTGGGCGCGGCTACAATGAGCAGTTCTTC CASSLPGGRGYNEQFF
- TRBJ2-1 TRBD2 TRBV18 TGTGCCAGCTCACCACCGTCTAGCGGGAGTTCCGGTGAGCAGTTCTTC CASSPPSSGSSGEQFF
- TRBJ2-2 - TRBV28 TGTGCCAGCAGTTTCCGGCTGAACACCGGGGAGCTGTTTTTT CASSFRLNTGELFF
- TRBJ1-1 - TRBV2 TGTGCCAGCAGTGAAAGGACAGTCACTGAAGCTTTCTTT CASSERTVTEAFF
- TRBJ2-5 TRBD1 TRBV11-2 TGTGCCAGCAGCGCTGAGGGGGCGGGAGAGACCCAGTACTTC CASSAEGAGETQYF
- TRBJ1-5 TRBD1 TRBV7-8 TGTGCCAGCAGCCGGGGTGGGACAGGTAGCAATCAGCCCCAGCATTTT CASSRGGTGSNQPQHF
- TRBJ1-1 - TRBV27 TGTGCCAGCAGTTTAGTAGGGGAAAACACTGAAGCTTTCTTT CASSLVGENTEAFF
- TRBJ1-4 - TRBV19 TGTGCCAGTGACCCTTGCGGGCTGGTAGAAAAACTGTTTTTT CASDPCGLVEKLFF
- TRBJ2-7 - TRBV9 TGTGCCAGCAGCGTACAGAGCGGCTCCTACGAGCAGTACTTC CASSVQSGSYEQYF
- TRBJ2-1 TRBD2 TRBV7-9 TGTGCCAGCAGGGATACTCGCGGGAGCCACAATGAGCAGTTCTTC CASRDTRGSHNEQFF
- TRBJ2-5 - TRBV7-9 TGTGCCAGCAGCTTACCGAGTGGGCCACAAGAGACCCAGTACTTC CASSLPSGPQETQYF
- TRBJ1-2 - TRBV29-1 TGCAGCGTTGCCCCCTCTCGGATTCACACCTTC CSVAPSRIHTF
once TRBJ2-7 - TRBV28 TGTGCCAGCAGTTTCAAAATAGAGCAGTACTTC CASSFKIEQYF
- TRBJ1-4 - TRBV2 TGTGCCAGCGGTTCACGGGGCAGGGAAAAACTGTTTTTT CASGSRGREKLFF
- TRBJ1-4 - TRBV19 TGTGCCAGCCTCATCTCCTACAGAACCGGACCGGAAAAACTGTTTTTT CASLISYRTGPEKLFF
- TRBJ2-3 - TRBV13 TGTGCCAGCAGCTTAGGAGCGAGCACAGATACGCAGTATTTT CASSLGASTDTQYF
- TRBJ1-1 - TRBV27 TGTGCCAGCACCGGCAGTTCGAACACTGAAGCTTTCTTT CASTGSSNTEAFF
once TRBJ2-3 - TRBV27 TGTGCCAGCAGTTTCCCCGCTACAGATACGCAGTATTTT CASSFPATDTQYF
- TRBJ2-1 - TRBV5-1 TGCGCCAGCAGCTTGGGACTCTACAATGAGCAGTTCTTC CASSLGLYNEQFF
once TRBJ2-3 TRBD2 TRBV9 TGTGCCAGCAGCCCAACTAGCGGCATTACAACAGATACGCAGTATTTT CASSPTSGITTDTQYF
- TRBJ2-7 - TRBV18 TGTGCCAGCTCATCTCTCCCCGACCCGCTGGACTCCTACGAGCAGTACTTC CASSSLPDPLDSYEQYF
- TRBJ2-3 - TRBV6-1 TGTGCCAGCAGTGAAGCGGGTTCAGGGCCCACAGATACGCAGTATTTT CASSEAGSGPTDTQYF
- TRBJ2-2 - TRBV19 TGTGCCAGTACCCTTCGACTCGGCGCATCGAACACCGGGGAGCTGTTTTTT CASTLRLGASNTGELFF
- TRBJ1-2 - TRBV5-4 TGTGCCAGCAGCTCCTTCCTGGGTTTTAACTATGGCTACACCTTC CASSSFLGFNYGYTF
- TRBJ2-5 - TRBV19 TGTGCCAGTAGTTTCCCTAGCAAGGAGACCCAGTACTTC CASSFPSKETQYF
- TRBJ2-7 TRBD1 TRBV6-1 TGTGCCAGCAGTGAAGGCTGGGACAGGGGTAACGAGCAGTACTTC CASSEGWDRGNEQYF
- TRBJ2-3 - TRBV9 TGTGCCAGCATGGGAAGGACAGATACGCAGTATTTT CASMGRTDTQYF
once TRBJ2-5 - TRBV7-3 TGTGCCAGCAGCTCGTGGGTACGGGAGACCCAGTACTTC CASSSWVRETQYF
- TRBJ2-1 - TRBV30 TGTGCCTGGAGTAGGACGGCGTACAATGAGCAGTTCTTC CAWSRTAYNEQFF
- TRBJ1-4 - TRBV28 TGTGCCAGCAGGGTAGGGTGGGCTAATGAAAAACTGTTTTTT CASRVGWANEKLFF
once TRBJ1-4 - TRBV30 TGTGCCTGGAGTGCCGGGATTACTGGTGAAAAACTGTTTTTT CAWSAGITGEKLFF
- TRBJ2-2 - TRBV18 TGTGCCAGCTCACCAAGAGTGGGGGCCGGGGAGCTGTTTTTT CASSPRVGAGELFF
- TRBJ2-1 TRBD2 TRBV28 TGTGCCAGCAGTTTCAAATTCGCCACTAGCGGGAGAAAAAATGAGCAGTTCTTC CASSFKFATSGRKNEQFF
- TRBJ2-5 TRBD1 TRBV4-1 TGCGCCAGCAGCCAAGGCCGGACCGGGACAGGACAAGAGACCCAGTACTTC CASSQGRTGTGQETQYF
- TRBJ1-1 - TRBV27 TGTGCCAGCAGTTTCAACGTTGACACTGAAGCTTTCTTT CASSFNVDTEAFF
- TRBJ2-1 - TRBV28 TGTGCCAGCATCGACAGGAGCTCCTACAATGAGCAGTTCTTC CASIDRSSYNEQFF
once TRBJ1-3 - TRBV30 TGTGCCTGGACCCTGGAGAACTCTGGAAACACCATATATTTT CAWTLENSGNTIYF
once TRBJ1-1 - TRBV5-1 TGCGCCAGCAGCCTGACAGTGAACACTGAAGCTTTCTTT CASSLTVNTEAFF